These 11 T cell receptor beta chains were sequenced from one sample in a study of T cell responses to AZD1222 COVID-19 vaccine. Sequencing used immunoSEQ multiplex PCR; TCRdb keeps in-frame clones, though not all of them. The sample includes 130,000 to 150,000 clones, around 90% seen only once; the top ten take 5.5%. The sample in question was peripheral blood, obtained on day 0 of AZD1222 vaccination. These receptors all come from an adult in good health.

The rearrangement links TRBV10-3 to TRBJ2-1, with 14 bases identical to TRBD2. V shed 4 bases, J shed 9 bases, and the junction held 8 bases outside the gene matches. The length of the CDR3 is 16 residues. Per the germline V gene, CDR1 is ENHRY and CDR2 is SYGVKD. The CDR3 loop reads CAISGRLAGGGGEQFF. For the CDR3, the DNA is TGTGCCATCAGTGGCAGACTAGCGGGAGGGGGTGGTGAGCAGTTCTTC.

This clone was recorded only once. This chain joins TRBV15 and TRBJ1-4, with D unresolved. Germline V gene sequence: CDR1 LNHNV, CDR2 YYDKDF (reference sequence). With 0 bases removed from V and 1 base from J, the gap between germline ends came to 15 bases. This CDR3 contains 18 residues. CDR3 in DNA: TGTGCCACCAGCAGAGAAACAGTTTCGGTCTTAACTAATGAAAAACTGTTTTTT. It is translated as CATSRETVSVLTNEKLFF.

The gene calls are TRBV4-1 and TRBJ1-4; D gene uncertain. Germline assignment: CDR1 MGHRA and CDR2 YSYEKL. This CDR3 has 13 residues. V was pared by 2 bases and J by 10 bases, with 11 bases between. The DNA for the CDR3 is TGCGCCAGCAGCCAACCCCAAAGCGGAAAACTGTTTTTT. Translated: CASSQPQSGKLFF.

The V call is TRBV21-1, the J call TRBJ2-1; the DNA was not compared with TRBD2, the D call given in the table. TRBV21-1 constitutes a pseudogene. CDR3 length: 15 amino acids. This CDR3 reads CASRTRAGARHEQFF. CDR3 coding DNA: TGTGCCAGCAGGACCCGGGCGGGAGCGAGGCATGAGCAGTTCTTC.

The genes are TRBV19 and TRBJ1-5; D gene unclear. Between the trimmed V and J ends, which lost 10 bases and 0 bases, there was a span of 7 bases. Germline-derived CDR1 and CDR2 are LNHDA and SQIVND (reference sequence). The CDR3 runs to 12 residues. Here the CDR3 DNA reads TGTGCCACAAGAGGTAGCAATCAGCCCCAGCATTTT. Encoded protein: CATRGSNQPQHF.

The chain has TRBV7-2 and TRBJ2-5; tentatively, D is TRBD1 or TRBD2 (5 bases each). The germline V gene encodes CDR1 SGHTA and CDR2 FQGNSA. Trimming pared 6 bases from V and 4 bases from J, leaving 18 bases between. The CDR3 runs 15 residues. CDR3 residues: CASRSTRGEGETQYF. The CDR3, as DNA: TGTGCCAGCAGATCCACGAGGGGAGAAGGAGAGACCCAGTACTTC.

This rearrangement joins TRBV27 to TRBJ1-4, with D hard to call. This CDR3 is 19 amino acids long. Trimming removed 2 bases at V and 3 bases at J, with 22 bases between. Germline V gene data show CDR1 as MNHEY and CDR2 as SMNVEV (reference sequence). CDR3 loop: CASSLNPHPSRTPNEKLFF. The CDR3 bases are TGTGCCAGCAGTTTAAACCCGCACCCCTCAAGAACGCCTAATGAAAAACTGTTTTTT.

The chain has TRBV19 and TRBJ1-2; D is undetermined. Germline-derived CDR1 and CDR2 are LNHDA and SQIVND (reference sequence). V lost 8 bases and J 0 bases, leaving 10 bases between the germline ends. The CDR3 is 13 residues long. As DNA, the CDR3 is TGTGCCAGTTCGGTAATAGCTAACTATGGCTACACCTTC. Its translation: CASSVIANYGYTF. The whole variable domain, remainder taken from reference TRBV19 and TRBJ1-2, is DGGITQSPKYLFRKEGQNVTLSCEQNLNHDAMYWYRQDPGQGLRLIYYSQIVNDFQKGDIAEGYSVSREKKESFPLTVTSAQKNPTAFYLCASSVIANYGYTFGSGTRLTVV.

This CDR3 is CASSLEGGRYEQYF. The CDR3 nucleotides are TGTGCCAGCAGCTTGGAGGGGGGAAGGTACGAGCAGTACTTC. This sequence joins TRBV11-3 and TRBJ2-7, with D possibly being TRBD1 or TRBD2 (6 bases each). V was shortened by 3 bases and J by 4 bases, with 13 bases between the two germline ends. Germline assignment: CDR1 SGHNT and CDR2 YENEEA. The CDR3 consists of 14 residues.

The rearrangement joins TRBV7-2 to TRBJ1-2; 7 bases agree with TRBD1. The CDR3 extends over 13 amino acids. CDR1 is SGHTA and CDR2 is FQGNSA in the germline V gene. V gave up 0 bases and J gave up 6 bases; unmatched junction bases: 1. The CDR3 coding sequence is TGTGCCAGCAGCTTAGCAGGGGGCAATGGCTACACCTTC. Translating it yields CASSLAGGNGYTF.

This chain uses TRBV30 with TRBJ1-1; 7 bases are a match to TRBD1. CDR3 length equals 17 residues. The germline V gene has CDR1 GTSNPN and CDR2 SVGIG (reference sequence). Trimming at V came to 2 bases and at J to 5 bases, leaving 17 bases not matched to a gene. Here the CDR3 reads CAWSTWPRRGRRTEAFF. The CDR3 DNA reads TGTGCCTGGAGTACATGGCCGAGGAGGGGGCGCCGGACTGAAGCTTTCTTT. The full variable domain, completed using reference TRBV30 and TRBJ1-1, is SQTIHQWPATLVQPVGSPLSLECTVEGTSNPNLYWYRQAAGRGLQLLFYSVGIGQISSEVPQNLSASRPQDRQFILSSKKLLLSDSGFYLCAWSTWPRRGRRTEAFFGQGTRLTVV.